These T cell receptor beta chains were read from a single sample in a study of OX40 agonist ivuxolimab in advanced cancers. The method was immunoSEQ multiplex PCR; TCRdb's version includes in-frame clones alone and lacks a portion of them. The data show approximately 82,000 clones, around four fifths seen once. The specimen was CD4+ or CD8+ T cells sorted from blood, collected in a trial of the OX40 agonist ivuxolimab. These receptors came from an adult with an advanced solid tumor such as melanoma, head and neck, liver or kidney cancer. CDR3s include the opening cysteine and the closing phenylalanine or tryptophan. Fields, in order: D gene, clone size, V gene, J gene, CDR3 protein, CDR3 DNA. The D gene is left open where the match is weak. Clone size is stated in some rows and not others, as once, few, many or a class when expanded.

>TRBD1|NA|TRBV7-8|TRBJ2-1
CASSSGSGTAITNEQFF
TGTGCCAGCAGCTCAGGCTCCGGGACAGCTATTACCAATGAGCAGTTCTTC
>NA|NA|TRBV30|TRBJ2-2
CARGPRRVAGELFF
TGTGCCCGGGGTCCTCGCAGGGTCGCCGGGGAGCTGTTTTTT
>NA|NA|TRBV18|TRBJ1-2
CASSPGVQHGYTF
TGTGCCAGCTCTCCAGGGGTCCAACATGGCTACACCTTC
>NA|NA|TRBV23-1|TRBJ1-2
CADLNRDQGYGYTF
TGCGCCGACTTAAACAGGGACCAGGGCTATGGCTACACCTTC
>TRBD2|NA|TRBV6-6|TRBJ2-1
CASSPPGTSGAYEQFF
TGTGCCAGCAGTCCTCCAGGGACTAGCGGGGCATATGAGCAGTTCTTC
>NA|NA|TRBV7-9|TRBJ1-5
CASSLGTAKNQPQHF
TGTGCCAGCAGCTTAGGGACAGCCAAAAATCAGCCCCAGCATTTT
>TRBD1|many|TRBV19|TRBJ1-6
CASSTPTGTGPNAPLHF
TGTGCCAGTAGTACCCCGACCGGGACAGGGCCTAATGCACCCCTCCACTTT
>NA|NA|TRBV2|TRBJ2-3
CASMRGINTDTQYF
TGTGCCAGCATGAGGGGTATAAACACAGATACGCAGTATTTT
>NA|few|TRBV30|TRBJ2-2
CAWSVGGVGTGELFF
TGTGCCTGGAGTGTAGGCGGGGTCGGAACCGGGGAGCTGTTTTTT
>TRBD1|NA|TRBV11-2|TRBJ2-1
CASSRTPDRGGRNEQFF
TGTGCCAGCAGCCGAACCCCCGACAGGGGGGGACGGAATGAGCAGTTCTTC
>NA|few|TRBV7-9|TRBJ1-1
CASRNDDTEAFF
TGTGCCAGCAGGAACGATGACACTGAAGCTTTCTTT
>TRBD2|NA|TRBV4-3|TRBJ2-1
CASSQDKVAGGSEQFF
TGCGCCAGCAGCCAAGATAAGGTAGCGGGGGGGAGTGAGCAGTTCTTC
>TRBD2|few|TRBV7-2|TRBJ2-7
CASSAGGSGGYEQYF
TGTGCCAGCAGCGCCGGGGGAAGCGGGGGCTACGAGCAGTACTTC
>TRBD2|NA|TRBV11-2|TRBJ2-5
CASSLDLGGKGETQYF
TGTGCCAGCAGCTTAGATCTCGGGGGGAAAGGGGAGACCCAGTACTTC
>NA|NA|TRBV7-2|TRBJ2-7
CASSFLTDSYEQYF
TGTGCCAGCAGCTTTTTGACAGACTCCTACGAGCAGTACTTC
>NA|NA|TRBV6-6|TRBJ1-2
CASSYGDERNYGYTF
TGTGCCAGCAGTTACGGCGACGAGCGTAACTATGGCTACACCTTC
>TRBD1|NA|TRBV7-2|TRBJ1-6
CASSPPRPGQGRSPLHF
TGTGCCAGCAGCCCACCGCGTCCGGGACAGGGCCGTTCACCCCTCCACTTT
>NA|few|TRBV7-2|TRBJ2-3
CASSLRPSWTDTQYF
TGTGCCAGCAGCTTACGCCCATCCTGGACAGATACGCAGTATTTT
>NA|NA|TRBV13|TRBJ2-3
CASSFQGTDTQYF
TGTGCCAGCAGCTTCCAGGGCACAGATACGCAGTATTTT
>TRBD1|NA|TRBV27|TRBJ2-7
CASSPRPGGASYEQYF
TGTGCCAGCAGTCCCCGGCCAGGGGGCGCATCCTACGAGCAGTACTTC
>NA|few|TRBV11-1|TRBJ1-6
CASSFGRGESPLHF
TGTGCCAGCAGCTTTGGCAGGGGAGAGTCACCCCTCCACTTT
>TRBD2|NA|TRBV7-9|TRBJ2-3
CASSLALQRGNTDTQYF
TGTGCCAGCAGCTTAGCGCTTCAGCGGGGCAACACAGATACGCAGTATTTT
>NA|NA|TRBV14|TRBJ2-5
CASSQGAVQETQYF
TGTGCCAGCAGCCAAGGGGCAGTTCAAGAGACCCAGTACTTC
>NA|NA|TRBV7-2|TRBJ2-1
CASSPRGGGAYNEQFF
TGTGCCAGCAGCCCAAGGGGCGGGGGCGCCTACAATGAGCAGTTCTTC
>NA|once|TRBV7-2|TRBJ1-3
CASRSGTSGNTIYF
TGTGCCAGCAGATCCGGGACCTCTGGAAACACCATATATTTT
>NA|NA|TRBV27|TRBJ2-7
CASSLFGGPGSYEQYF
TGTGCCAGCAGTTTATTCGGGGGGCCAGGGTCCTACGAGCAGTACTTC
>NA|NA|TRBV5-6|TRBJ2-1
CASSLQGSLDEQFF
TGTGCCAGCAGCTTGCAGGGGAGTTTGGATGAGCAGTTCTTC
>TRBD1|NA|TRBV6-5|TRBJ1-6
CASSYTGGDNSPLHF
TGTGCCAGCAGCTATACAGGGGGGGATAATTCACCCCTCCACTTT
>NA|once|TRBV5-6|TRBJ2-5
CASSLVLQETQYF
TGTGCCAGCAGCTTGGTCCTCCAAGAGACCCAGTACTTC
>NA|NA|TRBV19|TRBJ1-3
CASSSTHFSGNTIYF
TGTGCCAGTAGTTCGACTCACTTCTCTGGAAACACCATATATTTT
>NA|NA|TRBV10-2|TRBJ2-3
CASSAQGLTDTQYF
TGCGCCAGCAGTGCCCAGGGGTTAACAGATACGCAGTATTTT
>TRBD1|NA|TRBV7-3|TRBJ1-6
CASSTRGPVSPLHF
TGTGCCAGCAGCACCAGGGGGCCGGTTTCACCCCTCCACTTT
>NA|NA|TRBV7-3|TRBJ2-2
CASSSYGTGELFF
TGTGCCAGCAGCTCGTACGGCACCGGGGAGCTGTTTTTT
>NA|NA|TRBV30|TRBJ1-6
CAWSVIGPASPLHF
TGTGCCTGGAGTGTAATTGGGCCGGCTTCACCCCTCCACTTT
>NA|NA|TRBV4-1|TRBJ2-7
CASSQDPGRVPYEQYF
TGCGCCAGCAGCCAAGATCCGGGACGGGTCCCCTACGAGCAGTACTTC
>NA|NA|TRBV18|TRBJ1-5
CASSPPGGGGNQPQHF
TGTGCCAGCTCACCACCCGGAGGGGGGGGGAATCAGCCCCAGCATTTT
>TRBD1|NA|TRBV9|TRBJ1-2
CASNRQGSYGYTF
TGTGCCAGCAACCGACAGGGATCCTATGGCTACACCTTC
>TRBD2|NA|TRBV5-1|TRBJ2-5
CASRRGEGETQYF
TGCGCCAGCCGGCGGGGGGAAGGAGAGACCCAGTACTTC
>TRBD1|NA|TRBV6-5|TRBJ2-7
CASSYSNRGYEQYF
TGTGCCAGCAGTTACTCGAACAGGGGCTACGAGCAGTACTTC
>NA|NA|TRBV19|TRBJ2-1
CASSIRQGGYNEQFF
TGTGCCAGTAGTATTAGGCAGGGGGGCTACAATGAGCAGTTCTTC
>NA|NA|TRBV11-2|TRBJ2-3
CASSPSGLVTDTQYF
TGTGCCAGCAGCCCTTCCGGACTCGTCACAGATACGCAGTATTTT
>NA|NA|TRBV5-6|TRBJ2-2
CASSLVTAITGELFF
TGTGCCAGCAGCTTGGTAACCGCAATCACCGGGGAGCTGTTTTTT
>NA|NA|TRBV30|TRBJ2-5
CAWTPNSQETQYF
TGTGCCTGGACCCCTAATTCCCAAGAGACCCAGTACTTC
>NA|NA|TRBV7-3|TRBJ1-3
CASSLLGGSGNTIYF
TGTGCCAGCAGCCTGCTCGGGGGTTCTGGAAACACCATATATTTT
>NA|NA|TRBV6-6|TRBJ1-2
CASSYSGSYGYTF
TGTGCCAGCAGTTACTCAGGCAGCTATGGCTACACCTTC
>NA|NA|TRBV7-2|TRBJ1-5
CASSLGRRGTGEPQHF
TGTGCCAGCAGCTTGGGCCGACGGGGGACGGGAGAGCCCCAGCATTTT
>TRBD1|few|TRBV5-1|TRBJ1-4
CASSPDREGEKLFF
TGCGCCAGCAGCCCTGACAGGGAAGGTGAAAAACTGTTTTTT
>NA|NA|TRBV10-2|TRBJ2-3
CASRDSLSTDTQYF
TGCGCCAGCAGGGACAGTCTGAGCACAGATACGCAGTATTTT
>NA|NA|TRBV29-1|TRBJ2-7
CSVGGQWSDEQYF
TGCAGCGTGGGGGGACAGTGGTCGGACGAGCAGTACTTC
>TRBD1|NA|TRBV19|TRBJ1-5
CASSYAGQGAWQPQHF
TGTGCCAGTAGTTACGCCGGACAGGGGGCATGGCAGCCCCAGCATTTT